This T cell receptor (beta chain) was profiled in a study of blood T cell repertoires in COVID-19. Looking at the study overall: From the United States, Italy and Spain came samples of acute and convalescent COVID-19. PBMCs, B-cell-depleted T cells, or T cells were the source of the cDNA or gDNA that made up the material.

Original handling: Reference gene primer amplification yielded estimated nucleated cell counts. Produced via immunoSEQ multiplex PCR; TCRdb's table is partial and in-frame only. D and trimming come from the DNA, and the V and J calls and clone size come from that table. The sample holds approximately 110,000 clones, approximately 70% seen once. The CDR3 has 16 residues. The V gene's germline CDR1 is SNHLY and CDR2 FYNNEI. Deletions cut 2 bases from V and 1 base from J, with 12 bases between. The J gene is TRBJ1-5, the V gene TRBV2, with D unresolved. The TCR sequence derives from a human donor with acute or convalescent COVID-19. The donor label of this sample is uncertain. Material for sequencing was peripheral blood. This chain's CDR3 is CASSENPGYSNQPQHF. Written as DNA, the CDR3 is TGTGCCAGCAGTGAAAATCCGGGGTACAGCAATCAGCCCCAGCATTTT.